The clone carrying this T cell receptor beta chain was seen only a few times. What it binds is unknown. The investigators amplified TCR beta CDR3 regions from RNA transcripts. TCR CDR3 underwent first-round RT-PCR with the HTBI primer set. TCRdb recomputed calls from the multiplex PCR reads with MiXCR, one row per CDR3 protein. This sample has around 800,000 distinct CDR3 sequences, with around 38% found just once. The study excluded patients with uncontrolled infection, other autoimmune disease, pregnancy or lactation. This sample holds PBMCs from about 10 ml fresh peripheral blood. This entry is derived from a study of T cells in Graves' hyperthyroidism and ophthalmopathy. Study-wide results and caveats: A 13 V-J model separated ophthalmopathy from stable hyperthyroidism.

Input material: blood. The sequence was obtained from a man aged 18 to 35 with Graves' hyperthyroidism.

CDR3 protein: CASNPGRQNTEAFF. In nucleotides, the CDR3 is TGCGCCAGCAACCCGGGACGTCAGAACACTGAAGCTTTCTTT. The gene calls are TRBV5-1 and TRBJ1-1; TRBD1 might be the D (5 bases). The germline V and J ends were trimmed by 6 bases and 1 base, with 13 bases remaining between them. The CDR3 extends over 14 amino acids. CDR1 is SGHRS, CDR2 YFSETQ, per germline.